Listed below are T cell receptor beta chains from one sample, sequenced in a study of T cell responses to AZD1222 COVID-19 vaccine. TCRdb keeps only in-frame clones here, not all; method: immunoSEQ multiplex PCR. The sample records 75,000 to 90,000 clones, roughly 90% being singletons. Here the sequenced sample was peripheral blood, taken on day 0 of AZD1222 vaccination. The source is an adult in good health. Both conserved end residues are part of each CDR3. D genes are given only for firm matches. Some rows have no size entry. The others give once, few or many, or a class for an expanded clone.

>TRBJ1-2|.|TRBV29-1|TRBD1
TGCAGCGTTGAAGAACAGGGGGCGGAGGGCTACACCTTC
CSVEEQGAEGYTF
>TRBJ2-7|.|TRBV30|TRBD1
TGTGCCTGGGCCCGGGGGACAGGGGGAACCTACGAGCAGTACTTC
CAWARGTGGTYEQYF
>TRBJ2-7|few|TRBV10-1|TRBD1
TGCGCCAGCAGTGAGTGGAAGACAGGGATACTCTACGAGCAGTACTTC
CASSEWKTGILYEQYF
>TRBJ1-5|.|TRBV6-5|.
TGTGCCAGCAGTTTAGACGGTAGCAATCAGCCCCAGCATTTT
CASSLDGSNQPQHF
>TRBJ2-6|.|TRBV19|TRBD2
TGTGCCAGTAGTCCGCGCGGGGGGTCCGGGGCCAACGTCCTGACTTTC
CASSPRGGSGANVLTF
>TRBJ2-2|.|TRBV6-5|.
TGTGCCAGCTCATTTGTCCGGGGAACCGGGGAGCTGTTTTTT
CASSFVRGTGELFF
>TRBJ1-4|.|TRBV6-2/TRBV6-3|TRBD1
TGTGCCAGCAGTCAAGACTTGGACAGGGGGCGTGAAAAACTGTTTTTT
CASSQDLDRGREKLFF
>TRBJ2-6|.|TRBV19|TRBD1
TGTGCCAGTACCCTCTTCCCCCCGACAGGGGGAGTTTCTGGGGCCAACGTCCTGACTTTC
CASTLFPPTGGVSGANVLTF
>TRBJ2-2|.|TRBV27|.
TGTGCCAGCAGTTCCCCAAAGACGGCTAACACCGGGGAGCTGTTTTTT
CASSSPKTANTGELFF
>TRBJ2-1|.|TRBV10-1|TRBD2
TGCGCCAGCAGTGCCCTAGCGGGGGGGCAAGATGAGCAGTTCTTC
CASSALAGGQDEQFF
>TRBJ1-1|.|TRBV28|TRBD1
TGTGCCAGCAGTTTTGGGACAGCTATGAACACTGAAGCTTTCTTT
CASSFGTAMNTEAFF
>TRBJ1-5|.|TRBV7-8|.
TGTGCCAGCAGCGGGGGGCAGGGAGGCAATCAGCCCCAGCATTTT
CASSGGQGGNQPQHF
>TRBJ2-5|.|TRBV5-1|TRBD2
TGCGCCAGCAGCTGGGGGGGTTCCCAAGAGACCCAGTACTTC
CASSWGGSQETQYF
>TRBJ1-6|.|TRBV9|.
TGTGCCAGCGGTGGGGATAATTCACCCCTCCACTTT
CASGGDNSPLHF
>TRBJ2-7|.|TRBV4-2|.
TGTGCCAGCAGCCCCACAGGGGCGGGGTCCTACGAGCAGTACTTC
CASSPTGAGSYEQYF
>TRBJ2-1|.|TRBV7-2|.
TGTGCCAGCAGCCCCCCAGACCGGCAAAGCTACAATGAGCAGTTCTTC
CASSPPDRQSYNEQFF
>TRBJ1-6|once|TRBV3-1/TRBV3-2|.
TGTGCCAGCAGCCCAGATATGAGAAATTCACCCCTCCACTTT
CASSPDMRNSPLHF
>TRBJ1-2|.|TRBV12-3/TRBV12-4|.
TGTGCCAGCTCCTCGGGGCTCTACTATGGCTACACCTTC
CASSSGLYYGYTF
>TRBJ1-2|few|TRBV7-6|.
TGTGCCAGCAGCCCGGGACAAGAGAGTGGCTACACCTTC
CASSPGQESGYTF
>TRBJ1-2|.|TRBV27|.
TGTGCCAGCAGTTTAGGTGCAGGGTATGGCTACACCTTC
CASSLGAGYGYTF
>TRBJ1-1|.|TRBV6-5|.
TGTGCCAGCAGACCCAGGGCCTGGGGCACTGAAGCTTTCTTT
CASRPRAWGTEAFF
>TRBJ2-2|.|TRBV5-1|TRBD2
TGCGCCAGCAGCTTGGCGTATGGGACTAGCGGGGGCCTGAACACCGGGGAGCTGTTTTTT
CASSLAYGTSGGLNTGELFF
>TRBJ2-7|.|TRBV5-6|.
TGTGCCAGCAGCTTTGGAAGCAGGGGCTACGAGCAGTACTTC
CASSFGSRGYEQYF
>TRBJ2-7|.|TRBV7-9|TRBD1
TGTGCCAGCAGCCCAGGGGGACAGGTCGACGAGCAGTACTTC
CASSPGGQVDEQYF
>TRBJ1-6|once|TRBV7-9|.
TGTGCCAGCAGCTTAGCAGGGACCGTGGCCCTCCACTTT
CASSLAGTVALHF
>TRBJ1-5|once|TRBV6-2/TRBV6-3|.
TGTGCCAGCAGTTATGTGTTTACTGGACCGCCGAATCAGCCCCAGCATTTT
CASSYVFTGPPNQPQHF
>TRBJ1-4|.|TRBV11-2|.
TGTGCCAGCAGCTTCCGAGGCCTAAGCTTAACTAATGAAAAACTGTTTTTT
CASSFRGLSLTNEKLFF
>TRBJ2-5|.|TRBV28|.
TGTGCCAGCAGTTTTTCTAGGATTTCCTGGGAGACCCAGTACTTC
CASSFSRISWETQYF
>TRBJ1-5|.|TRBV21-1|.
TGTGCCAGCTTATCGGAGGGCGACGGGCCCCAGCATTTT
CASLSEGDGPQHF
>TRBJ1-6|once|TRBV7-8|TRBD1
TGTGCCAGCAGCTTAGTCAGGGGGGCAAATTCACCCCTCCACTTT
CASSLVRGANSPLHF
>TRBJ1-1|.|TRBV12-1|.
TGTGCCAGCAGCTTTGTGAGTCCTGAGGAGTTGAGAACTGAAGCTTTCTTT
CASSFVSPEELRTEAFF
>TRBJ2-3|.|TRBV4-3|TRBD2
TGCGCCAGCAGCCAAGAGGGACTAGCGGGGGGCTATAGCACAGATACGCAGTATTTT
CASSQEGLAGGYSTDTQYF
>TRBJ2-3|.|TRBV9|.
TGTGCCAGCAGCGTAGAAATAGGGATGGGAAATACGCAGTATTTT
CASSVEIGMGNTQYF
>TRBJ2-2|.|TRBV5-4|.
TGTGCCAGCAGCTTGGAGGGGGGGCTTTCCGGGGAGCTGTTTTTT
CASSLEGGLSGELFF
>TRBJ1-1|.|TRBV4-3|.
TGCGCCAGCAGCCAAGGGGCAGGCCTGAACACTGAAGCTTTCTTT
CASSQGAGLNTEAFF
>TRBJ2-7|once|TRBV6-5|TRBD2
TGTGCCAGCAGTTACCGCCTAGCGGGGGGTCCAGAGCAGTACTTC
CASSYRLAGGPEQYF
>TRBJ1-3|.|TRBV7-9|.
TGTGCCAGCAGCTTAACACAGGGAGGCACCATATATTTT
CASSLTQGGTIYF
>TRBJ1-1|.|TRBV29-1|TRBD1
TGCAGCGGGTCGACAGGGGGTTGGACTGAAGCTTTCTTT
CSGSTGGWTEAFF
>TRBJ2-3|.|TRBV9|.
TGTGCCAGCAGCGTAGCTGCGGGCAGCACAGATACGCAGTATTTT
CASSVAAGSTDTQYF
>TRBJ1-6|.|TRBV12-3/TRBV12-4|.
TGTGCCAGCAGTCCTCGTGGGTCACCCCTCCACTTT
CASSPRGSPLHF
>TRBJ2-3|.|TRBV2|TRBD1
TGTGCCAGCAGTGGGGGACAGGGGGCGCTCAATACGCAGTATTTT
CASSGGQGALNTQYF
>TRBJ2-2|.|TRBV19|.
TGTGCCAGTAGTATAGGACGGGGCGGGGTGAACACCGGGGAGCTGTTTTTT
CASSIGRGGVNTGELFF
>TRBJ1-3|.|TRBV12-3/TRBV12-4|.
TGTGCCAGCAGTTTCGGGGGCCGAAACACCATATATTTT
CASSFGGRNTIYF
>TRBJ1-2|.|TRBV7-2|TRBD1
TGTGCCAGCAGCTTAAAGGGACAGGGCGGCGGCTACACCTTC
CASSLKGQGGGYTF
>TRBJ1-1|large|TRBV5-6|TRBD1
TGTGCCAGCAGCCGGGACAGGGGTACTGAAGCTTTCTTT
CASSRDRGTEAFF
>TRBJ2-7|.|TRBV5-4|.
TGTGCCAGCAGCTTGGCCAAGGGGACCCCTCGGGAGCAGTACTTC
CASSLAKGTPREQYF